The 19 T cell receptor beta chains below come from one sample, sequenced in a study of sequential checkpoint blockade in melanoma. Treatment given: randomized to nivolumab then ipilimumab (arm A) or the reverse (arm B). Sequenced by immunoSEQ multiplex PCR; TCRdb stores in-frame clones only, minus some. Of about 28,000 clones listed, about 88% are singletons. Sequenced here: CD8+ T cells sorted from blood (inferred from file names), sampled from a patient given nivolumab and ipilimumab in sequence. The receptors originated from a human donor with melanoma.

V and J are TRBV11-2 and TRBJ2-1; 12 bases line up with TRBD2. Germline CDR1 reads SGHAT; CDR2 reads FQNNGV. Unmatched junction bases numbered 1, after V lost 8 bases and J lost 5 bases. This CDR3 region has 13 residues. The CDR3: CASGLAGNNEQFF. CDR3 bases: TGTGCCAGCGGACTAGCGGGGAACAATGAGCAGTTCTTC.

The chain recombines TRBV28 with TRBJ1-5, with no clear D. Germline V gene sequence: CDR1 MDHEN, CDR2 SYDVKM. The germline V and J ends were trimmed by 2 bases and 2 bases, with 10 bases remaining between them. The CDR3 has 15 residues. The CDR3 DNA reads TGTGCCAGCAGTTTAGCTACCGAAGGCAATCAGCCCCAGCATTTT. It is translated as CASSLATEGNQPQHF. Together with reference TRBV28 and TRBJ1-5, the CDR3 gives the full variable domain: DVKVTQSSRYLVKRTGEKVFLECVQDMDHENMFWYRQDPGLGLRLIYFSYDVKMKEKGDIPEGYSVSREKKERFSLILESASTNQTSMYLCASSLATEGNQPQHFGDGTRLSIL.

This chain uses TRBV2 with TRBJ2-3; 9 positions match TRBD1. After removal of 4 bases from V and 7 bases from J, the junction contained 9 bases not matched to a gene. The germline V gene has CDR1 SNHLY and CDR2 FYNNEI. The CDR3 spans 15 residues. CDR3 DNA sequence: TGTGCCAGCAGTGGAAGGGACAGGGATGCAAATACGCAGTATTTT. It translates to CASSGRDRDANTQYF.

The chain has TRBV5-6 and TRBJ1-2, with a tentative D call TRBD1 (6 bases). The CDR3 totals 14 residues. V was clipped by 2 bases and J by 4 bases, with 12 bases between them. Germline V CDR1 and CDR2: SGHDT, YYEEEE. This CDR3 reads CASSFGQGLYGYTF. CDR3 sequence (DNA): TGTGCCAGCAGCTTCGGGCAGGGGCTCTATGGCTACACCTTC.

The chain uses TRBV19 and TRBJ1-1, with a tentative D call TRBD1 (5 bases). Trimming cost V 6 bases and J 4 bases, with 15 bases left between them. CDR3 length: 14 amino acids. Germline lookup yields CDR1 LNHDA and CDR2 SQIVND (reference sequence). CDR3 bases: TGTGCCAGTAGCCTGGGGGGGGTGACCACTGAAGCTTTCTTT. It codes for CASSLGGVTTEAFF.

There are a few counts of this clone. The V and J genes are TRBV14 and TRBJ1-3; 7 nucleotides line up with TRBD1. This CDR3 has 16 amino acids. Germline loops: CDR1 SGHDN, CDR2 FVKESK. Trimming took 2 bases from V and 7 from J; bases not matched to a gene: 11. DNA of the CDR3: TGTGCCAGCAGCCAAAGACAGGGTTTATTGTGGAACACCATATATTTT. It encodes CASSQRQGLLWNTIYF. Using reference TRBV14 and TRBJ1-3 for the parts outside the CDR3, the full variable domain is EAGVTQFPSHSVIEKGQTVTLRCDPISGHDNLYWYRRVMGKEIKFLLHFVKESKQDESGMPNNRFLAERTGGTYSTLKVQPAELEDSGVYFCASSQRQGLLWNTIYFGEGSWLTVV.

In this sample, this clone turned up once. The chain recombines TRBV29-1 with TRBJ2-5, with a weak D call TRBD1 (5 bases). The germline gives CDR1 SQVTM, CDR2 ANQGSEA. Trimming removed 4 bases from V and 5 bases from J, with 20 bases in between. This CDR3 is built from 15 residues. As DNA, the CDR3 is TGCAGCGTTGCGGATCAGGGCCCTTTAGGGGAGACCCAGTACTTC. It yields the protein CSVADQGPLGETQYF.

The chain uses TRBV27 and TRBJ2-2, with D unclear. CDR3 length: 12 residues. With 3 bases removed from V and 6 bases from J, the gap between germline ends came to 5 bases. Germline V gene sequence: CDR1 MNHEY, CDR2 SMNVEV (reference sequence). CDR3 DNA sequence: TGTGCCAGCAGTTTCCGGTCCGGGGAGCTGTTTTTT. The encoded protein is CASSFRSGELFF.

The J gene is TRBJ2-7, the V gene TRBV4-2, with D possibly matching TRBD1 (5 bases). V gave up 3 bases and J gave up 5 bases, with 17 bases separating them. In germline, CDR1 is LGHNA, CDR2 YNFKEQ. CDR3 length equals 15 residues. The CDR3 here is CASSHEAGSRNEQYF. The CDR3, as DNA: TGTGCCAGCAGCCATGAGGCAGGGTCTAGGAACGAGCAGTACTTC.

This clone has just a few counts. The DNA for the CDR3 is TGTGCCAGAAGCTTGGAGGCTAGCGGGAGATTTGTGGGCGAGCAGTACTTC. Amino acid sequence: CARSLEASGRFVGEQYF. The chain employs TRBV5-3 and TRBJ2-7; TRBD2 matches at 10 bases. TRBV5-3 is an ORF; its function is uncertain. The CDR3 is 17 residues long. Germline trimming cut 0 bases from V and 6 bases from J; bases unmatched to any gene: 12.

This sequence joins TRBV2 and TRBJ2-2; perhaps TRBD2 as D (6 bases). This CDR3 has 15 amino acids. V shed 4 bases and J shed 3 bases, with 12 bases lying between them. From germline, CDR1 is SNHLY and CDR2 FYNNEI. The DNA for the CDR3 is TGTGCCAGCAGTGGGGGGGTCTCCTACACCGGGGAGCTGTTTTTT. This gives the protein CASSGGVSYTGELFF.

J is TRBJ1-2 and V is TRBV6-4, with unresolved D. Trimming pared 6 bases from V and 0 bases from J, leaving 14 bases between. This CDR3 region has 15 residues. Germline V gene data show CDR1 as MRHNA and CDR2 as SNTAGT. The CDR3: CASRVVAGSNYGYTF. As DNA, the CDR3 is TGTGCCAGCAGGGTTGTGGCGGGATCTAACTATGGCTACACCTTC.

V and J are TRBV13 and TRBJ2-7; TRBD2 is a possible D gene (6 bases). Germline values: CDR1 PRHDT, CDR2 FYEKMQ (reference sequence). Trimming took off 5 bases at V and 2 bases at J, with 13 bases between the two ends. The CDR3 sequence is 14 residues long. CDR3 in DNA: TGTGCCAGCAGCACCGCCGGGACTCCCTACGAGCAGTACTTC. Translated, it gives CASSTAGTPYEQYF.

V usage is TRBV14 and J usage is TRBJ2-3, with TRBD1 as a possible D gene (5 bases). The CDR3 spans 13 residues. V lost 4 bases to trimming and J lost 3 bases, with 8 bases between them. Germline values: CDR1 SGHDN, CDR2 FVKESK. The CDR3 bases are TGTGCCAGCAGCCTGCAGGGTACAGATACGCAGTATTTT. Encoded protein: CASSLQGTDTQYF. The entire variable domain, with the rest obtained from reference TRBV14 and TRBJ2-3, is as follows: EAGVTQFPSHSVIEKGQTVTLRCDPISGHDNLYWYRRVMGKEIKFLLHFVKESKQDESGMPNNRFLAERTGGTYSTLKVQPAELEDSGVYFCASSLQGTDTQYFGPGTRLTVL.

This sequence joins TRBV7-9 and TRBJ2-1; 8 nucleotides match TRBD2. Germline CDR1 reads SEHNR; CDR2 reads FQNEAQ (reference sequence). The junction had 13 bases not matched to a gene; V was cut back by 0 bases and J by 6 bases. There are 18 residues in the CDR3. Written as DNA, the CDR3 is TGTGCCAGCAGCTTAGCGTTTTTCACCGGGAGGGGGAGCAATGAGCAGTTCTTC. Translation gives CASSLAFFTGRGSNEQFF.

The chain carries TRBV19 and TRBJ2-3, with D possibly matching TRBD1 (6 bases). In germline, CDR1 is LNHDA, CDR2 SQIVND (reference sequence). The CDR3 runs 13 residues. V dropped 8 bases and J dropped 2 bases, with 11 bases sitting between them. The DNA of the CDR3 is TGTGCCAGTTGGGGACACGCCACAGATACGCAGTATTTT. Its translation is CASWGHATDTQYF.

The V and J genes are TRBV4-3 and TRBJ2-7, with 8 bases that match TRBD2. CDR3 size: 18 residues. Germline V gene lookup returns CDR1 LGHNA and CDR2 YSLEER. Trimming at V came to 0 bases and at J to 6 bases, leaving 16 bases not matched to a gene. The CDR3 sequence: CASSQDLEGLAGLGEQYF. In DNA form, the CDR3 reads TGCGCCAGCAGCCAAGATCTTGAGGGGCTAGCGGGCCTGGGCGAGCAGTACTTC.

The chain recombines TRBV15 with TRBJ2-2, with 13 bases identical to TRBD2. CDR1 and CDR2 (germline): LNHNV, YYDKDF (reference sequence). V gave up 1 base and J gave up 7 bases; unmatched junction bases: 3. CDR3 length equals 16 residues. This CDR3 reads CATSRAGTSGDGELFF. CDR3 DNA sequence: TGTGCCACCAGCAGAGCTGGGACTAGCGGGGACGGGGAGCTGTTTTTT.

This clone was recorded only once. The J gene is TRBJ2-1, the V gene TRBV27; 8 nucleotides agree with TRBD2. Per germline, CDR1 MNHEY and CDR2 SMNVEV (reference sequence). The CDR3 runs to 16 residues. Trimming took 6 bases from V and 3 from J; bases not matched to a gene: 10. The CDR3 loop reads CASSPTSGLGYNEQFF. CDR3 sequence (DNA): TGTGCCAGCAGCCCTACTAGCGGACTTGGCTACAATGAGCAGTTCTTC.